This TCR beta chain is drawn from a study of T cells expressing NK-cell markers (dated by TCRdb to about 2020). Turning to the overall study: In sorted CD3+CD56+NKG2C+, CD3+CD56+NKG2C- and CD3+CD56-NKG2C+ T-cell subsets from several donors, TCR beta-chain repertoires were profiled. Of the eight sequenced donors, seven were found to be HCMV-seropositive and one was found to be HCMV-seronegative. Libraries were sequenced as 2 x 150 bp reads on Illumina HiSeq 2000/2500, MiSeq or NextSeq. All eight donors whose samples were sequenced were randomly selected healthy volunteers, three of them men and five women. Findings and caveats that apply to the study as a whole: Whether the expanded NKG2C-expressing T cell clones were specific for HCMV antigens remained unclear. In about 6 donors, the dominant CD3+CD56+NKG2C+ clonotypes were found to rank among the top 10 CD8+ clonotypes and to make up roughly 1.0-8% of CD8+ T cells. Those dominant clonotypes were again the most abundant among CD3+CD56-NKG2C+ cells in a handful of donors, at about 28.3-65%.

TCRdb names Illumina HiSeq 2000 as the instrument used. The TCR beta cDNA libraries were made using 5'RACE template switching, a step that added both a universal primer site and unique molecular identifiers. cDNA synthesis was primed from the TCR beta constant segment and was followed by two successive PCR amplification steps. The authors' pipeline ran thus. MIGEC was used to demultiplex reads and group reads by UMI, and MiTCR was used to assemble and quantify clonotypes. To exclude erroneous sequences, any TCR cDNA sequence not supported by at least two reads was discarded. The tcR package was used for downstream repertoire analysis, with clonotypes matched between fractions based on CDR3 nucleotide sequence plus V segment. VDJmatch was used to annotate antigen specificity against VDJdb, with one amino acid substitution in CDR3 permitted. After the reads were reprocessed by TCRdb, one entry was made per CDR3 protein sequence, with no DNA. The V and J calls and clone size come from TCRdb's table, not from the authors' own analysis. The sample has 150,000 or so distinct CDR3 sequences on record. The biggest ten clones account for 37% of the sample.

On this clonotype itself: No antigen is known for it.

A commercial ELISA kit detecting HCMV-specific IgG in serum was used to determine HCMV serostatus. Ficoll density gradient centrifugation was used to isolate peripheral blood mononuclear cells from blood. CDR1 and CDR2 are drawn from the germline V gene: ENHRY, SYGVKD. The cysteine opens and the phenylalanine closes a CDR3 of 18 amino acids. The record lacks a DNA sequence. The TCR sequence derives from a woman aged 45 to 65 in good health. Donor details come from another sample of the same person, matched by shared clones. The sample taken for sequencing was blood T cells: a sorted CD56 or NKG2C T cell subset, CD4+ or CD8+ T cells, or bulk PBMC T cells (not recorded which). The chain couples TRBV10-3 to TRBJ2-1; TCRdb's D call of TRBD2 is untestable without DNA. For the CDR3, the sequence is CATSKSGPSERSYNEQFF.